This T cell receptor beta chain was identified during a study of vaccination effects on CD4 cells after COVID-19. CDR3 size: 12 residues. The V and J ends lost 3 bases and 7 bases respectively, with 4 bases between them. The authors isolated CD4+ T cells after less than eleven days of culture. The person acquired a PCR-confirmed SARS-CoV-2 infection between March and December 2020. Each participant was given two doses of one vaccine (BNT162b2 or mRNA-1273). In this sample, this clone turned up a few times. Its antigen is not known. Profiling relied on immunoSEQ multiplex PCR, and the TCRdb table lists in-frame clones only, not all of them. The sample lists 50,000 or so clones; around three quarters were seen once.

The chain is built from TRBV12-3 or TRBV12-4 and TRBJ1-6; D remains ambiguous. Sequencing used CD4+ T cells from PBMCs cultured without peptide, obtained after COVID-19 vaccination. This receptor was identified in a human donor who had a prior SARS-CoV-2 infection. CDR3 protein: CASSLINSPLHF. The CDR3 DNA sequence: TGTGCCAGCAGTTTGATCAATTCACCCCTCCACTTT.